The 32 T cell receptor delta chains below come from one sample, sequenced in a study of γδ T cells in repeated Plasmodium falciparum infection. Flow sorting of PBMC yielded separate Vgamma9/Vdelta2+ and Vdelta2-negative gammadelta T cell populations for bulk repertoire analysis. TCRdb redid clone calling on the multiplex PCR reads using CATT. Here the sample spans 50,000 to 55,000 delta-chain clones, about 2% being singletons. The sample was gamma-delta T cells from blood. The receptor source for this set is a pool of human donors (malaria-infected and uninfected, not separated).

Worth noting for this clone: A read error is likely here: a far larger clone is one base away. The sample holds other DNA sequences that translate to the same CDR3. The CDR3 coding sequence is TGTGCTCTTGGGGAACTGCACACCACCCGCCTTCCTACTTTCAGTTTTACCGATAAACTCATCTTT. This sequence encodes CALGELHTTRLPTFSFTDKLIF. This sequence joins TRDV1 and TRDJ1; 9 bases match TRDD2. The J gene, absent from TCRdb, was called here by matching the DNA to germline. The length of the CDR3 is 22 residues. Trimming removed 0 bases from V and 2 bases from J; junction bases left unmatched: 22. Germline V gene sequence: CDR1 TSWWSYY, CDR2 QGS.

This clone was seen a few times. A far larger clone is only one base removed, so a read error is likely. This sample includes further DNA sequences coding for the same CDR3. This rearrangement joins TRDV1 to TRDJ1, with 7 bases matching TRDD3. Because TCRdb records no J gene, it was assigned here through a match of the DNA to germline. The CDR3 runs 23 residues. Trimming cost V 2 bases and J 0 bases; bases outside gene matches: 27. Per the germline V gene, CDR1 is TSWWSYY and CDR2 is QGS. The DNA of the CDR3 is TGTGCTCTTGGGGAAATAGCATATGCTAGAAATGGGGGACACGGGGTGTACACCGATAAACTCATCTTT. As protein: CALGEIAYARNGGHGVYTDKLIF.

In this sample, this clone turned up many times. Given a far larger clone just one base away, this is likely a sequencing read error. Other DNA sequences in this specimen translate into the identical CDR3. The rearrangement joins TRDV2 to TRDJ1; 10 bases match TRDD3. The J gene was missing in TCRdb and was found by matching the end of the DNA to germline. The CDR3 runs 19 residues. Trimming removed 0 bases from V and 2 bases from J; junction bases left unmatched: 14. Germline V CDR1 and CDR2: GEAIGNYY, EKD. The CDR3 DNA reads as TGTGCCTGTGACACCGTAGGGGGGATACGCCGGCACCATACCGATAAACTCATCTTT. Protein sequence: CACDTVGGIRRHHTDKLIF.

A remark on this clone: This is likely an artifact of a read error, given a far larger clone one base away. This sample includes further DNA sequences coding for the same CDR3. V usage is TRDV1 and J usage is TRDJ1; 13 positions agree with TRDD3. The J gene is absent in TCRdb and was assigned here via DNA matching to germline. V shed 1 base, J shed 7 bases, and the junction held 27 bases outside the gene matches. CDR1 is TSWWSYY, CDR2 QGS, per germline. The CDR3 runs to 23 residues. CDR3 region: CALGERVPYFLPWYWGIRSKLIF. CDR3 bases: TGTGCTCTTGGGGAACGGGTCCCCTATTTCCTACCTTGGTACTGGGGGATACGTAGTAAACTCATCTTT.

This clone is termed medium-sized. This sequence joins TRDV3 and TRDJ1; 9 nucleotides agree with TRDD3. The J segment lost 11 bases and the V segment lost 4 bases, leaving 17 bases of the junction unmatched. CDR1 TVYSNPD and CDR2 GDNSRS come from the germline V gene (reference sequence). This CDR3 has 14 residues. The CDR3 loop is CASGGRLGELPLIF. CDR3 bases: TGTGCCTCCGGGGGCCGACTGGGGGAACTCCCTCTCATCTTT.

This clone was counted between two and nine times. The mismatch at residue 8 between this DNA's translation and the TCRdb protein of a much larger clone likely reflects a read error; the protein shown is translated from the DNA. The V and J genes are TRDV2 and TRDJ1; D is unresolved. Germline V gene lookup returns CDR1 GEAIGNYY and CDR2 EKD. This CDR3 region has 15 residues. Trimming took 3 bases from V and 2 from J, leaving 15 bases between them. CDR3 region: CACDVFSPPTDKLIF. The CDR3 bases are TGTGCCTGTGACGTCTTCTCCCCCCCTACCGATAAACTCATCTTT.

This clone showed up just a few times. It is likely a read error: a sequence one base away is far more abundant. Other DNA sequences in this specimen translate into the identical CDR3. The V call is TRDV3, the J call TRDJ1; TRDD3 matches 10 bases. Here the J gene was assigned by germline matching of the DNA, as TCRdb has none. Germline CDR1 is TVYSNPD and CDR2 is GDNSRS (reference sequence). Trimming removed 2 bases from V and 10 bases from J; junction bases left unmatched: 16. The CDR3 consists of 15 residues. CDR3 region: CAFSPLGDMRPGLIF. Written as DNA, the CDR3 is TGTGCCTTTTCTCCCCTGGGGGATATGCGGCCAGGACTCATCTTT.

In the case of this clone: This DNA's translation differs at residue 27 from TCRdb's protein, which comes from a much larger clone; a read error is likely, and the protein shown is translated from the DNA. The V gene is TRDV3; the J gene was not called; the DNA was not used to check the table's D call, TRDD3. In germline, CDR1 is TVYSNPD, CDR2 GDNSRS (reference sequence). CDR3 length equals 29 residues. In DNA, the CDR3 is TGTGCCTTCCCCGTGCCTTCCTACCCCAGATCCGCCAATTACTGGGGGATAATCGTCGGGGCCTGGGACACCCGACAGACGTTTTTC. Translation gives CAFPVPSYPRSANYWGIIVGAWDTRQTFF.

The table lists this clone with many counts. TCRdb pairs this DNA with a much larger clone's protein that differs at residue 16, likely a read error; the protein shown was translated from the DNA. The CDR3 region has the DNA TGTGCCTTTAAGGACTACGTTGGGGGTTACCGAGACACCGATAAACCCATCTTT. Its translation: CAFKDYVGGYRDTDKPIF. The V gene is TRDV3, but the J gene lacks a call; the table calls TRDD3, which could not be checked here. Germline assignment: CDR1 TVYSNPD and CDR2 GDNSRS (reference sequence). This CDR3 is built from 18 residues.

This clone was seen repeatedly, ten times or more. The chain combines TRDV1 with TRDJ1, with D possibly matching TRDD3 (5 bases). The J gene, left out of TCRdb, was set here by checking the DNA against germline. V was cut by 5 bases and J by 1 base, with 26 bases left in between. Germline CDR1 TSWWSYY, CDR2 QGS. This CDR3 is built from 19 residues. The CDR3 region has the DNA TGTGCTCTTGGGATCTTGGAGTACCGGGGGCTTAAGGGCACCGATAAACTCATCTTT. It specifies CALGILEYRGLKGTDKLIF.

Only a few counts were recorded for this clone. This is likely an artifact of a read error, given a far larger clone one base away. This specimen includes other DNA sequences encoding the same CDR3. This CDR3 reads CALGDTLQFSYVRGIVTYDKLIF. In DNA form, the CDR3 reads TGTGCTCTTGGGGACACCTTACAGTTTTCCTACGTCAGGGGGATCGTAACTTACGATAAACTCATCTTT. The V call is TRDV1, the J call TRDJ1; D may correspond to TRDD2 or TRDD3 (7 bases each). The J gene, left out of TCRdb, was set here by checking the DNA against germline. The CDR3 is 23 amino acids. Germline CDR1 TSWWSYY, CDR2 QGS. Deletions cut 3 bases from V and 4 bases from J, with 39 bases between.

As concerns this clone: A much larger clone lies one base from this, so it may be a read error. The V gene is TRDV1, the J gene TRDJ1; 11 bases are shared with TRDD3. V was pared by 5 bases and J by 6 bases, with 29 bases of the junction left unmatched. This CDR3 is 22 amino acids long. Looked up from germline, CDR1 is TSWWSYY and CDR2 is QGS. Here the CDR3 reads CALGTRPSATLGDILGRNKLIF. The CDR3 DNA is TGTGCTCTTGGGACCCGGCCTTCCGCTACACTGGGGGATATCCTCGGCCGGAATAAACTCATCTTT.

Regarding this clone: The protein recorded in TCRdb matches a much larger clone and deviates from this DNA's translation at residue 14, suggesting a read error; the protein here is obtained by translating the DNA. The chain has TRDV2 and TRDJ3; 12 bases align to TRDD3. CDR3 length: 21 amino acids. Germline V gene sequence: CDR1 GEAIGNYY, CDR2 EKD. The CDR3: CACDADWGIPYSSRDTRQMFF. As DNA, the CDR3 is TGTGCCTGTGACGCGGACTGGGGGATACCTTACAGCTCCAGGGACACCCGACAGATGTTTTTC.

As regards this clone: A far larger clone differs by one base, so this is likely a read error. Other DNA sequences in this specimen translate into the identical CDR3. The J gene is uncalled and the V gene is TRDV3; the listed D gene, TRDD3, was not tested against the DNA. This CDR3 comprises 22 residues. Germline values: CDR1 TVYSNPD, CDR2 GDNSRS (reference sequence). The CDR3 loop is CAFSSYGTLLGDTVPHTDKLIF. Here the CDR3 DNA reads TGTGCCTTTTCTTCCTACGGCACCTTACTGGGGGATACGGTACCTCACACCGATAAACTCATCTTC.

This clone was counted ten times or more. TCRdb's entry gives the protein of a much larger clone, which mismatches this DNA's translation at residue 14, likely from a read error; the protein reported here is translated from the DNA. This chain uses TRDV1 with TRDJ1, with 8 positions matching TRDD3. TCRdb offers no J gene call, so here the DNA was matched to germline to obtain one. The CDR3 is 17 amino acids. The V gene's germline CDR1 is TSWWSYY and CDR2 QGS. The CDR3 here is CALGVPTNLGDLDRLIF. In nucleotides, the CDR3 is TGTGCTCTTGGCGTCCCTACAAACCTGGGGGACCTCGATAGACTCATCTTT.

This clone is judged medium-sized. Since a far larger clone is one base different, this is likely a read error. The same CDR3 is also encoded by other DNA sequences in this sample. The chain uses TRAV38-2/DV8 and TRDJ1; 10 bases line up with TRDD3. Germline V gene lookup returns CDR1 TSESDYY and CDR2 QEAYKQQN. CDR3 length equals 19 residues. In DNA form, the CDR3 reads TGTGCCTATAGGAGCGCGAGCCTACTGGGGGATCTCTACACCGATAAACTCATCTTT. Translating gives CAYRSASLLGDLYTDKLIF.

Details on this clone: This sequence is one base from a far larger clone and is likely a read error. The same CDR3 also results from other DNA sequences found in this sample. The V and J genes are TRDV2 and TRDJ1; 7 bases agree with TRDD3. Here the J gene came from matching the DNA to germline, since TCRdb omits it. There are 16 residues in the CDR3. CDR1 is GEAIGNYY, CDR2 EKD, per germline. In nucleotides, the CDR3 is TGTGCTTGTGACACCGTGGGGGACGGGGACACCGATAAACTCATCTTT. Translated: CACDTVGDGDTDKLIF.

This clone was seen a handful of times. TCRdb attributes to this sequence the protein of a much larger clone, which differs from the DNA translation at residue 22; a read error is likely, and the protein displayed is translated from the DNA. No call exists for the J gene, whereas the V gene is TRAV38-2/DV8; the table's D call, TRDD3, was not checked against the DNA. The CDR3 runs to 23 residues. Germline lookup yields CDR1 TSESDYY and CDR2 QEAYKQQN. The CDR3 region has the DNA TGTGCTTATAGGAGTTACTTCCTACGGATGAGTGGGGGACCCCGTAAGAGAACCGATAAACTCACCTTT. This translates into CAYRSYFLRMSGGPRKRTDKLTF.

This clone has a count of ten or more. A much larger clone lies one base from this, so it may be a read error. CDR3 protein: CALGELKVGGYSARPLIF. As DNA, the CDR3 is TGTGCTCTTGGGGAACTAAAGGTTGGGGGATACTCCGCCAGACCCCTGATCTTT. The genes are TRDV1 and TRDJ4; 10 bases match TRDD3. The J gene, absent from TCRdb, was called here by matching the DNA to germline. V was pared by 0 bases and J by 0 bases, with 10 bases of the junction left unmatched. CDR1 is TSWWSYY, CDR2 QGS, per germline. CDR3 length: 18 residues.

This clone was seen a few times. The protein recorded in TCRdb matches a much larger clone and deviates from this DNA's translation at residue 21, suggesting a read error; the protein here is obtained by translating the DNA. For the V gene the call is TRDV1; the J gene has no call; TRDD3 is taken as the D call from the table, unchecked against the DNA. Germline V gene data show CDR1 as TSWWSYY and CDR2 as QGS. The CDR3 contains 23 residues. The DNA of the CDR3 is TGTGCTCTTGGGGAACAAGTTTTCCTTTCATTTCCACTGGGGGACCGTTGCACCGATAAACGCATCTTT. The encoded protein is CALGEQVFLSFPLGDRCTDKRIF.

Note on this clone: TCRdb's listed protein matches a much larger clone and diverges from this DNA's translation at residue 5, likely through a read error; the protein shown comes from the DNA. This rearrangement joins TRDV1 to TRDJ1; 11 positions match TRDD3. The J gene, left out of TCRdb, was set here by checking the DNA against germline. Germline V gene data show CDR1 as TSWWSYY and CDR2 as QGS. This CDR3 has 22 residues. Unmatched junction bases numbered 24, after V lost 5 bases and J lost 1 base. CDR3 nucleotides: TGTGCTCTTGGGACCCTTAGGGGTCCTCCTGGGGGATACAGGTGGGGCACCGATAAACTCATCTTT. Amino acids: CALGTLRGPPGGYRWGTDKLIF.

This clone was seen a few times. This is likely an artifact of a read error, given a far larger clone one base away. Other DNA variants within this sample encode the same CDR3. This chain connects TRDV3 to TRDJ1; 11 bases line up with TRDD3. Germline lookup yields CDR1 TVYSNPD and CDR2 GDNSRS (reference sequence). This CDR3 region has 14 residues. In DNA form, the CDR3 reads TGTGCTACCTGCCGTGGGGGATACGCGTCTGGACTAATCTTT. Translating it yields CATCRGGYASGLIF.

To note about this clone: The TCRdb protein, from a much larger clone, departs from this DNA's translation at residue 7, likely by read error; the protein shown derives from the DNA. The rearrangement uses TRDV1 and TRDJ1; TRDD3 agrees at 7 bases. The J gene, missing from TCRdb, was assigned here through DNA to germline matching. Per germline, CDR1 TSWWSYY and CDR2 QGS. Unmatched junction bases numbered 16, after V lost 9 bases and J lost 0 bases. This CDR3 has 17 residues. The chain's CDR3 is CALRKGGITGDTDKLIF. CDR3 DNA: TGTGCTCTGCGCAAGGGGGGGATTACTGGAGACACCGATAAACTCATCTTT.

This clone was observed a few times. The mismatch at residue 9 between this DNA's translation and the TCRdb protein of a much larger clone likely reflects a read error; the protein shown is translated from the DNA. J is TRDJ1 and V is TRDV2, with TRDD3 identical over 8 bases. Since TCRdb gives no J gene, matching the DNA to germline was used here to assign it. From germline, CDR1 is GEAIGNYY and CDR2 EKD. The junction had 14 bases not matched to a gene; V was cut back by 0 bases and J by 3 bases. The CDR3 has 18 residues. DNA of the CDR3: TGTGCCTGTGACACCGTAACCTCTGAGGGATACGGTCCCGATAAACTCATCTTT. Protein: CACDTVTSEGYGPDKLIF.

This clone was picked up a small number of times. The mismatch at residue 16 between this DNA's translation and the TCRdb protein of a much larger clone likely reflects a read error; the protein shown is translated from the DNA. The chain carries TRDV1 and TRDJ2; D gene ambiguous. The length of the CDR3 is 20 residues. Germline lookup yields CDR1 TSWWSYY and CDR2 QGS. CDR3 region: CALGEPLSRLVGLITEQLFF. The CDR3 nucleotides read TGTGCTCTTGGGGAACCTCTTTCCCGTCTGGTGGGACTAATAACAGAACAACTCTTCTTT.

In its sample, this clone was seen a few times. TCRdb's listed protein matches a much larger clone and diverges from this DNA's translation at residue 19, likely through a read error; the protein shown comes from the DNA. The V gene call is TRDV3, and the J gene call is absent; the table's TRDD3 call for D was not verified on the DNA. The CDR3 length is 21 residues. Germline V CDR1 and CDR2: TVYSNPD, GDNSRS (reference sequence). The CDR3 loop reads CAWGGLTILGDKGADTDKPIF. The CDR3 nucleotides are TGTGCCTGGGGGGGTCTTACCATACTGGGGGATAAGGGTGCGGACACCGATAAACCCATCTTT.

There are many counts of this clone. The protein TCRdb lists belongs to a much larger clone and differs from this DNA's translation at residue 6, which points to a read error; the protein shown is made from the DNA. This chain uses TRAV29/DV5 with TRDJ1; D remains unclear. V was shortened by 0 bases and J by 0 bases, with 9 bases between the two germline ends. The CDR3 consists of 14 residues. Germline V gives CDR1 NSMFDY, CDR2 ISSIKDK. This chain's CDR3 is CAASAGMYTDKLIF. In DNA, the CDR3 is TGTGCAGCAAGCGCGGGTATGTACACCGATAAACTCATCTTT.

The chain couples TRDV2 to TRDJ1, with 10 bases aligning to TRDD3. No J gene was available from TCRdb, and it was assigned here by a germline match of the DNA. V was clipped by 9 bases and J by 1 base; unmatched bases: 22. Looked up from germline, CDR1 is GEAIGNYY and CDR2 is EKD. The CDR3 contains 19 residues. The CDR3 nucleotides read TGTGCCACCATCGGGCATACTGGGGGATCCTCCCACGCCACCGATAAACTCATCTTT. Translated: CATIGHTGGSSHATDKLIF.

Of note for this clone: The TCRdb protein, from a much larger clone, departs from this DNA's translation at residue 14, likely by read error; the protein shown derives from the DNA. This chain joins TRDV2 and TRDJ1; 9 bases map to TRDD2. The CDR3 has 18 amino acids. Germline CDR1 GEAIGNYY, CDR2 EKD. The CDR3 here is CACDRLPTGADHTGKLIF. CDR3 DNA: TGTGCCTGTGATCGCCTTCCTACCGGAGCGGACCACACCGGTAAACTCATCTTT.

This clone was picked up a small number of times. TCRdb's protein for this DNA is that of a much larger clone and differs from the translation at residue 4, likely a read error; the protein shown is the DNA translation. The chain uses TRDV3 and TRDJ1; 8 nucleotides line up with TRDD3. No J segment appears in TCRdb, so it was assigned here by matching the sequence to germline. CDR3 length: 16 residues. CDR1 and CDR2 (germline): TVYSNPD, GDNSRS (reference sequence). The J segment lost 0 bases and the V segment lost 4 bases, leaving 13 bases of the junction unmatched. CDR3 DNA sequence: TGTGCCTCCGGCTACTGGGGGCCCCTGTACACCGATAAACTCATCTTT. This sequence encodes CASGYWGPLYTDKLIF.

This clone was counted between two and nine times. A far more abundant clone sits one base away, making this likely a read error. This same CDR3 is encoded by further DNA sequences in the sample. V usage is TRDV1 and J usage is TRDJ1, with D uncertain. The J gene is not listed in TCRdb, so it was assigned here from a DNA match to germline. The germline V and J ends were trimmed by 5 bases and 10 bases, with 26 bases remaining between them. The CDR3 runs 16 residues. Germline CDR1 is TSWWSYY and CDR2 is QGS. This CDR3 reads CALGHMGLAQSRGLIF. DNA for the CDR3: TGTGCTCTTGGGCACATGGGTCTCGCCCAGTCGCGAGGACTCATCTTT.

This clone has at least ten counts. The mismatch at residue 14 between this DNA's translation and the TCRdb protein of a much larger clone likely reflects a read error; the protein shown is translated from the DNA. The V call is TRDV2, the J call TRDJ1; 10 nucleotides line up with TRDD3. TCRdb offers no J gene call, so here the DNA was matched to germline to obtain one. This CDR3 comprises 17 residues. Per the germline V gene, CDR1 is GEAIGNYY and CDR2 is EKD. CDR3 region: CACDTPWVGDTSDRLIF. The CDR3 DNA follows: TGTGCCTGTGACACCCCATGGGTGGGGGATACCTCCGATAGACTCATCTTT.